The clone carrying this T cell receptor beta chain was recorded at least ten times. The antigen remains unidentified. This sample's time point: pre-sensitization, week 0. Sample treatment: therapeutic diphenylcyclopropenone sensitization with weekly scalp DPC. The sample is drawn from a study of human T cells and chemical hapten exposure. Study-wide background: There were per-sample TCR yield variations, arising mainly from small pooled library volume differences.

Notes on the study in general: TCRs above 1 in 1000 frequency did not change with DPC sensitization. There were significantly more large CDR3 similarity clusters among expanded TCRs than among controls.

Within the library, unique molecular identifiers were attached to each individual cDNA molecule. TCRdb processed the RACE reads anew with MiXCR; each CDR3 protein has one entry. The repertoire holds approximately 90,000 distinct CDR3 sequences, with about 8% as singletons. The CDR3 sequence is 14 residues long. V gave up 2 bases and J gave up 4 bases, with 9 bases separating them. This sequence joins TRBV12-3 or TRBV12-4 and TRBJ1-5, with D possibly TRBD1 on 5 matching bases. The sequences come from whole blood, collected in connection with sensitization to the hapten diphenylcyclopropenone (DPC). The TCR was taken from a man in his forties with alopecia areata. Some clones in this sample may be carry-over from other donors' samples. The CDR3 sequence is CASSLQGFNQPQHF. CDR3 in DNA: TGTGCCAGCAGTTTACAGGGCTTTAATCAGCCCCAGCATTTT.